This T cell receptor (beta chain) was retrieved from a study of OX40 agonist ivuxolimab in advanced cancers. The overall study: From roughly 20 to 79 years was the age range, with a mean of roughly 59 years, and around 83% were male. Partial responses were achieved by three patients: one hepatocellular carcinoma, two cutaneous melanoma.

Per germline, CDR1 MNHEY and CDR2 SVGAGI. The length of the CDR3 is 14 residues. Losses at the gene ends were 6 bases for V and 3 bases for J; bases not matched to a gene: 3. The data were produced by immunoSEQ multiplex PCR, yet TCRdb's version contains in-frame clones alone and is incomplete. The sample consists of more than 90,000 clones, more than 80% of them appearing once. Blood draws occurred at baseline, cycle 4 day 1, and cycle 7 day 1. The rearrangement joins TRBV6-5 to TRBJ2-7; TRBD2 matches 12 bases. The sequences come from CD4+ or CD8+ T cells sorted from blood, collected in a trial of the OX40 agonist ivuxolimab. This clonotype was obtained from an adult with an advanced solid tumor such as melanoma, head and neck, liver or kidney cancer. The CDR3 loop reads CASRLTSGGYEQYF. CDR3 coding DNA: TGTGCCAGCAGGCTGACTAGCGGGGGCTACGAGCAGTACTTC.